This T cell receptor beta chain was found in a study of early T cells in non-severe SARS-CoV-2 infection. Overall study context: Unpaired chains resulted from sequencing bulk RNA of unsorted whole blood. Regarding the study as a whole: Anti-spike CD8 specificities were favored by VDJdb matching, whose results missed private and CD4 specificities.

CDR1 SGHAT and CDR2 FQNNGV come from the germline V gene. CDR3 size: 15 residues. V was shortened by 3 bases and J by 0 bases, with 9 bases between the two germline ends. In this sample, this clonotype turned up many times. The antigen remains undetermined. Individual cDNA molecules carried attached unique molecular identifiers. In TCRdb, the 5' RACE reads were re-called with MiXCR into one record per CDR3 protein. The profile covers 30,000 to 45,000 distinct CDR3 sequences, with over 8.5% appearing a single time and less than 15% taken by the ten largest. This sequence originates from an adult who was a healthcare worker with PCR-confirmed SARS-CoV-2 infection or an uninfected control (not recorded which). The gene calls are TRBV11-2 and TRBJ1-5, with TRBD1 as a possible D gene (5 bases). The sequencing input was whole blood. The CDR3 nucleotides are TGTGCCAGCAGCTTCGACAGAGATAGCAATCAGCCCCAGCATTTT. Protein: CASSFDRDSNQPQHF.